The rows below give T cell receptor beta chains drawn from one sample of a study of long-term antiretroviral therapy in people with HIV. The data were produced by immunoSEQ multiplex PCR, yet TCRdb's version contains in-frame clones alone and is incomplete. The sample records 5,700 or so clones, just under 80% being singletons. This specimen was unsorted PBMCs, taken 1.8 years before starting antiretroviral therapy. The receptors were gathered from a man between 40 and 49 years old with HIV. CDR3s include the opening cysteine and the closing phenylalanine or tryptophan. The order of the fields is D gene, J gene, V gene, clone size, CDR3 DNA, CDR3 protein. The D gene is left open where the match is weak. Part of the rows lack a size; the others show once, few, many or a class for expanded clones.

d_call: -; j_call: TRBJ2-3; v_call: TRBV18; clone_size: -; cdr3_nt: TGTGCCAGCTCACCTCTAGAGAGCACAGATACGCAGTATTTT; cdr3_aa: CASSPLESTDTQYF
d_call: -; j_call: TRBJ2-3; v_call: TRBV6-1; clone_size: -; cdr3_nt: TGTTCCACCCCGGGAAGGGTCCCAGATACGCAGTATTTT; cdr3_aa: CSTPGRVPDTQYF
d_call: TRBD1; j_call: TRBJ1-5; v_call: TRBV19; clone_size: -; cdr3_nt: TGTGCCACAACAGGGGGCCATAGCAATCAGCCCCAGCATTTT; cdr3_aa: CATTGGHSNQPQHF
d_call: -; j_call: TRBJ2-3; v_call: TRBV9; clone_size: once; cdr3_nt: TGTGCCAGCAGCGTAGGCGCTGGGGGCACAGATACGCAGTATTTT; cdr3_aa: CASSVGAGGTDTQYF
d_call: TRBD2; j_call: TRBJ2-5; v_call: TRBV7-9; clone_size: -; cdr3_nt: TGTGCCAGCAGCTTTGGACTAGCGGGAGAAGAAGAGACCCAGTACTTC; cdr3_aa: CASSFGLAGEEETQYF
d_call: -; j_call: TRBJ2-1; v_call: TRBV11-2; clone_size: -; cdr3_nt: TGTGCCAGCACCAAAGGCGGGATACGGGACAATGAGCAGTTCTTC; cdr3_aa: CASTKGGIRDNEQFF
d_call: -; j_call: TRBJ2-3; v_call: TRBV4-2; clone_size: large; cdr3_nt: TGTGCCAGCAGCCAAGAAGCTAGGGGCTCAGATACGCAGTATTTT; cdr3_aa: CASSQEARGSDTQYF
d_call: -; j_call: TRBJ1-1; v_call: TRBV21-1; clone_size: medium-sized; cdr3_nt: TGTGCCAGCATCCATAGTTGGGGCACTGAAGCTTTCTTT; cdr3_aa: CASIHSWGTEAFF
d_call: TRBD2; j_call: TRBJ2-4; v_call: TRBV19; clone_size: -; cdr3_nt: TGTGCCAGTAGTAGGCGAGCGGGACGTCCCTTAGCCAAAAACATTCAGTACTTC; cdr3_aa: CASSRRAGRPLAKNIQYF
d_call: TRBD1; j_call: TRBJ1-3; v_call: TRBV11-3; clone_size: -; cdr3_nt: TGTGCCAGCAGCCCGGGACAGGGCCCTGGAAACACCATATATTTT; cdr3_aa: CASSPGQGPGNTIYF
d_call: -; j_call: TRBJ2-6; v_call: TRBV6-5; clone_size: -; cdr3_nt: TGTGCCAGCAGTTTAGGCCAGCTCTCTGGGGCCAACGTCCTGACTTTC; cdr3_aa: CASSLGQLSGANVLTF
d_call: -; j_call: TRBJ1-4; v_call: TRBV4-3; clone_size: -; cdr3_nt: TGCGCCAGCAGCCAAGATGGGCTTCGGAGTGGAAAACTGTTTTTT; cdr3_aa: CASSQDGLRSGKLFF
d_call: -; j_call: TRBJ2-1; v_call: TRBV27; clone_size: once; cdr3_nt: TGTGCCAGCAGTTTATGGGGACTTTACAATGAGCAGTTCTTC; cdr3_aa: CASSLWGLYNEQFF
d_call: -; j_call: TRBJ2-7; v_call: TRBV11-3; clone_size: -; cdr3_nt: TGTGCCAGCAGCCAAGGGGTAGACAGGCCCAGGGACGAGCAGTACTTC; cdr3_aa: CASSQGVDRPRDEQYF
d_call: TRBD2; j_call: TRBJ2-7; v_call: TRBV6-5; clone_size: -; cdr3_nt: TGTGCCAGCAGCCCGGGACTAGCGGGACTCTACGAGCAGTACTTC; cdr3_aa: CASSPGLAGLYEQYF
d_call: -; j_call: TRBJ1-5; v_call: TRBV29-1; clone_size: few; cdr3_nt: TGCAGCGTGGGGGGAGGGGAATCTCAGCCCCAGCATTTT; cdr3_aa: CSVGGGESQPQHF
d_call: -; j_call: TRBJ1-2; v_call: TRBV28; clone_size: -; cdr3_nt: TGTGCCAGCAGTCGAACAGGAATCTACACCTTC; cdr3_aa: CASSRTGIYTF
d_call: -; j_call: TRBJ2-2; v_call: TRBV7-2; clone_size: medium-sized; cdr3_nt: TGTGCCAGCAGCTTAGCGGTCAACACCGGGGAGCTGTTTTTT; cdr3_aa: CASSLAVNTGELFF
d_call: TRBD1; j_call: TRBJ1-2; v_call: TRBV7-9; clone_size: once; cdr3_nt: TGTGCCAGCAGCTTAGCAGGGGGCGGCTATGGCTACACCTTC; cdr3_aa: CASSLAGGGYGYTF
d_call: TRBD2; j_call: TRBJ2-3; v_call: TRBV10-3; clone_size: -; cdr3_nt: TGTGCCATCAGGCGGGAGGGGTCATGGGGACATACGCAGTATTTT; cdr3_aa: CAIRREGSWGHTQYF
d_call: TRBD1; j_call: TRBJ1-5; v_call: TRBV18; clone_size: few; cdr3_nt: TGTGCCAGCTCACCGGACAGGGTGAGTCAGCCCCAGCATTTT; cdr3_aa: CASSPDRVSQPQHF
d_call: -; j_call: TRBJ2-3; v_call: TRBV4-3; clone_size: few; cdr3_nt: TGCGCCAGCAGCCAAGACAGGAGCACAGATACGCAGTATTTT; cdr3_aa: CASSQDRSTDTQYF
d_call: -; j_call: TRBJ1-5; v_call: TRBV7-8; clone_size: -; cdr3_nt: TGTGCCAGCAGCTTAGCGGGGAATAGCAATCAGCCCCAGCATTTT; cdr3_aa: CASSLAGNSNQPQHF
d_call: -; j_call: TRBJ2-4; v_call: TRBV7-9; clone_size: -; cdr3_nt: TGTGCCAGCAGCCCACCGAAGGGGGTAACGACCATTCAGTACTTC; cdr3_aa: CASSPPKGVTTIQYF
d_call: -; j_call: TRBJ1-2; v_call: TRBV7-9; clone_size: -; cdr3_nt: TGTGCCAGCAGCCAATGGTTTTCGGGGACCCACTATCGGGACTATGGCTACACCTTC; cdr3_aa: CASSQWFSGTHYRDYGYTF
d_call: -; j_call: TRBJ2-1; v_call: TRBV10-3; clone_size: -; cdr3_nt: TGTGCCATCAGTGATGGAATTAGCTCCTACAATGAGCAGTTCTTC; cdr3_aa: CAISDGISSYNEQFF
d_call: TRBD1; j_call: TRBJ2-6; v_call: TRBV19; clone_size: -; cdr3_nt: TGTGCCAGTAGTACGACAGGGGCTGAGGCCAACGTCCTGACTTTC; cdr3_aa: CASSTTGAEANVLTF
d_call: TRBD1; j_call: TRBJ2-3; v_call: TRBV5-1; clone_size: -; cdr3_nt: TGCGCCAGCAGCTTACAGGGGGCAAGCACAGATACGCAGTATTTT; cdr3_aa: CASSLQGASTDTQYF
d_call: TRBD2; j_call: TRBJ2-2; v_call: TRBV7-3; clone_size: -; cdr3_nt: TGTGCCAGCAGCCAATCGCGGGGGGCCAACACCGGGGAGCTGTTTTTT; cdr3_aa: CASSQSRGANTGELFF
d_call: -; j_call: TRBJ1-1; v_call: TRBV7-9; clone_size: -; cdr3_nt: TGTGCCAGCAGCCCCCCCCGGGGGGCGAACACTGAAGCTTTCTTT; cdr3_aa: CASSPPRGANTEAFF